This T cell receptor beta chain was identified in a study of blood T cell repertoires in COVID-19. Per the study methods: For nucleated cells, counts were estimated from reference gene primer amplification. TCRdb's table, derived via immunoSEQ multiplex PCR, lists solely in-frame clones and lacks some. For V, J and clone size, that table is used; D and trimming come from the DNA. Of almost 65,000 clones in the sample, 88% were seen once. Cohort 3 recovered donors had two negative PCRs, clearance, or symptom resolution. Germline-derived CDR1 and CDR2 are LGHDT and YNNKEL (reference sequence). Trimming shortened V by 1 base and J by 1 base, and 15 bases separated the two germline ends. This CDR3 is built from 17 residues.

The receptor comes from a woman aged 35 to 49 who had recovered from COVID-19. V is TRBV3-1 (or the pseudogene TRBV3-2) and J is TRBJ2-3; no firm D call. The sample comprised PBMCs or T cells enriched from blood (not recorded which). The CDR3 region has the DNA TGTGCCAGCAGCCAAGGTGGGCTCTTGTGGGGCACAGATACGCAGTATTTT. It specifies CASSQGGLLWGTDTQYF.